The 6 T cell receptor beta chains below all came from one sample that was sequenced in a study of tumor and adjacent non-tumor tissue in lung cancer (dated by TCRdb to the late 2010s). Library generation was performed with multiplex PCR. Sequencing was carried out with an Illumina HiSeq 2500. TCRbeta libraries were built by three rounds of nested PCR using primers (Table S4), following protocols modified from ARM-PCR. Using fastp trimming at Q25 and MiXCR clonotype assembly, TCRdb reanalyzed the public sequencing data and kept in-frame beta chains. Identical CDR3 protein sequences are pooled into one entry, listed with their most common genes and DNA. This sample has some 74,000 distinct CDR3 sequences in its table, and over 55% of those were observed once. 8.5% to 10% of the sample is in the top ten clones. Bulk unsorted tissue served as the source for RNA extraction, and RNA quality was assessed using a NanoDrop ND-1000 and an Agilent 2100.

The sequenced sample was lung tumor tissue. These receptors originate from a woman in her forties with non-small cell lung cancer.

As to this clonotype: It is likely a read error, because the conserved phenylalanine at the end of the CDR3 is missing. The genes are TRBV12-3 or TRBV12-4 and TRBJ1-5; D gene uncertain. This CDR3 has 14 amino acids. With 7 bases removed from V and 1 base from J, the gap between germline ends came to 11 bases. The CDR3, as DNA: TGTGCCAGCAATTATTTGGGGAGCAATCAGCCCCAGCATTAT. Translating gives CASNYLGSNQPQHY.

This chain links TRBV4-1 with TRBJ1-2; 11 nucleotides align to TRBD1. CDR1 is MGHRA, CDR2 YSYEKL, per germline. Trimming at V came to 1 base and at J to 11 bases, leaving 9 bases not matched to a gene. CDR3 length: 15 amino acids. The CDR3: CASSQGDRGGDDYTF. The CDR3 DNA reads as TGCGCCAGCAGCCAAGGGGACAGGGGGGGAGATGATTACACCTTC.

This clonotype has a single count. CDR3 sequence: CASSLQGVRGGTQYF. In DNA form, the CDR3 reads TGTGCCAGCAGTTTACAGGGGGTTCGCGGAGGGACCCAGTACTTC. This chain uses TRBV6-5 with TRBJ2-5, with 8 bases lining up with TRBD1. CDR1 and CDR2 (germline): MNHEY, SVGAGI. The CDR3 is 15 residues long. V lost 4 bases and J lost 7; bases outside the gene matches: 11.

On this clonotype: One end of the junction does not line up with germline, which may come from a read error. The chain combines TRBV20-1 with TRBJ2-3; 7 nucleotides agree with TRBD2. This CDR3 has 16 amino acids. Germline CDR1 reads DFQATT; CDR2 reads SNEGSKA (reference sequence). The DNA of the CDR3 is TGCAGTGCTAGCCCCCTTGGAGCGGGAATCACAGATACTCAGTATTTT. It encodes CSASPLGAGITDTQYF.

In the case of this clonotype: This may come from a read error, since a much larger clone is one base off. In DNA, the CDR3 is TGTGTCAGCAGTTCCAGTCCCGAAAAACTGTTTTTT. Its translation is CVSSSSPEKLFF. This chain joins TRBV28 and TRBJ1-4; D unresolved. CDR1 MDHEN and CDR2 SYDVKM come from the germline V gene. There are 12 residues in the CDR3.

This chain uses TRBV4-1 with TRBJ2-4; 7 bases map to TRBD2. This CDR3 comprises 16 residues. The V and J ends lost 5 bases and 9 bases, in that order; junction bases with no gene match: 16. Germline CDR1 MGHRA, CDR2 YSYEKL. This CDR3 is CASSSPRGRATSIQYF. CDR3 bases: TGCGCCAGCAGCTCCCCTAGAGGGAGGGCTACGTCCATTCAGTACTTC.